The sequence of this T cell receptor beta chain was determined in a study of blood T cell repertoires in COVID-19. Study information: The samples span acute and convalescent COVID-19 from the United States, Italy and Spain. Sources were T cells, B-cell-depleted T cells, or PBMCs; the material itself was cDNA or gDNA.

The CDR3 is made up of 15 amino acids. V gave up 2 bases and J gave up 3 bases, with 14 bases separating them. Germline V gene sequence: CDR1 MNHNY, CDR2 SVGAGI (reference sequence). In the original analysis: Cell counts per sample came from amplifying reference gene primers. Sequencing used immunoSEQ multiplex PCR; TCRdb keeps in-frame clones, though not all of them. V and J calls and clone size are as listed in that table; D and trimming were resolved from the DNA. The sample has some 200,000 clones, less than 90% seen once; the top ten hold approximately 5%. The sequenced sample consisted of peripheral blood. The clonotype was recovered from a woman aged 55-69 years who had recovered from COVID-19. The rearrangement joins TRBV6-6 to TRBJ2-7; maybe TRBD2 (5 bases). The CDR3 here is CASSYTAGLLYEQYF. Written as DNA, the CDR3 is TGTGCCAGCAGTTACACCGCGGGTCTTCTCTACGAGCAGTACTTC.